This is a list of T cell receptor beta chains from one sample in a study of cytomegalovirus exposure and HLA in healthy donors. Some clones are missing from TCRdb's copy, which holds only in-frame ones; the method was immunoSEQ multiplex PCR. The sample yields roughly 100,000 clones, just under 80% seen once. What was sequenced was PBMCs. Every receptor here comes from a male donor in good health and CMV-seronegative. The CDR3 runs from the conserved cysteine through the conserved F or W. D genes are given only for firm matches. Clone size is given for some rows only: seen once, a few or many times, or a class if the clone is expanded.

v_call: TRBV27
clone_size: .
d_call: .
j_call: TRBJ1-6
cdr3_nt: TGTGCCAGCAGTTTTTTATCCGTTAATTCACCCCTCCACTTT
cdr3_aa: CASSFLSVNSPLHF

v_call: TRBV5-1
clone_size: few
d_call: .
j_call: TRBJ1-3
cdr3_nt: TGCGCCAGCAGCACAATGGACACGGCCTCTGGAAACACCATATATTTT
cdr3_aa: CASSTMDTASGNTIYF

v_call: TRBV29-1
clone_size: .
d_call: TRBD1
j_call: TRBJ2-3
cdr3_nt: TGCAGCGTTGAATTAATGATGGGACAGGGTTTGGATACGCAGTATTTT
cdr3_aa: CSVELMMGQGLDTQYF

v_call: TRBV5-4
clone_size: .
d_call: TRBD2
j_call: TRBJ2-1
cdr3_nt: TGTGCCAGCAGCTTGGAAGCGGGAGTCTACAATGAGCAGTTCTTC
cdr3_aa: CASSLEAGVYNEQFF

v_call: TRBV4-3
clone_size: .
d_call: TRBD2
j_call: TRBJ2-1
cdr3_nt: TGCGCCAGCAGCCAAAAAGGGGCTAGCGGGAGGGCCACCCACAATGAGCAGTTCTTC
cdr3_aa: CASSQKGASGRATHNEQFF

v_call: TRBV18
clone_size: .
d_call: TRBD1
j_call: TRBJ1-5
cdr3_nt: TGTGCCAGCTCACCCTCGACAGGGGGCAATCAGCCCCAGCATTTT
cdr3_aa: CASSPSTGGNQPQHF

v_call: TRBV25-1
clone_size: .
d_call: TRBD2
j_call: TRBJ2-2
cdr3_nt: TGTGCCAGCAGTGAATCAGCGGGAGTGGGGAACACCGGGGAGCTGTTTTTT
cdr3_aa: CASSESAGVGNTGELFF

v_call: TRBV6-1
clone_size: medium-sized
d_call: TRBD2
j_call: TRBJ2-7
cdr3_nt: TGTGCCAGCAGTGACGGGGCGGGAGGTCAGAGCGAGCAGTACTTC
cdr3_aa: CASSDGAGGQSEQYF

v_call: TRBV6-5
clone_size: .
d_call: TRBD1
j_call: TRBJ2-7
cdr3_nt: TGTGCCAGCAGAGGCAGACAGGGAGATACCTACGAGCAGTACTTC
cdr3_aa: CASRGRQGDTYEQYF

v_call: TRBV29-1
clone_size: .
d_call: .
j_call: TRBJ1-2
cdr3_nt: TGCAGCGAATATAATTTACCCGAGGGCTACACCTTC
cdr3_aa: CSEYNLPEGYTF

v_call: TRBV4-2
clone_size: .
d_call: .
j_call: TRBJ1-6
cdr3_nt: TGTGCCAGCAGCCGAGATAACGCAGGAACTAATTCACCCCTCCACTTT
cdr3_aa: CASSRDNAGTNSPLHF

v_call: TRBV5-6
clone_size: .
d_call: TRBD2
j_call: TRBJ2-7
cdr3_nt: TGTGCCAGCAGCCCTGGACTAGCGGGAGGGGTCCTCTACGAGCAGTACTTC
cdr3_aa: CASSPGLAGGVLYEQYF

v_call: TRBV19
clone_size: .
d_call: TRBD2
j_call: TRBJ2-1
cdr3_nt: TGTGCCAGTAGTATCTGGCGGGAGGGGGGGGAGCAGTTCTTC
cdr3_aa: CASSIWREGGEQFF

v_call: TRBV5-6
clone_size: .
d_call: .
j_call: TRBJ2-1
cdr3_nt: TGTGCCAGCAGCTTGGGCCAACTACGAGACAATGAGCAGTTCTTC
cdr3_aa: CASSLGQLRDNEQFF

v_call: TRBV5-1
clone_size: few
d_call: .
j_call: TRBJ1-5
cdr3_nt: TGCGCCAGCAGCGGGGGGGCGCCGGATCAGCCCCAGCATTTT
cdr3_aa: CASSGGAPDQPQHF

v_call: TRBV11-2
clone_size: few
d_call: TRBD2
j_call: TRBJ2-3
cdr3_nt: TGTGCCAGCAGCTCTTCGACTAGCGGGGGCACAGATACGCAGTATTTT
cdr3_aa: CASSSSTSGGTDTQYF

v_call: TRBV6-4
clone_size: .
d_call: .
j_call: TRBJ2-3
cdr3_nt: TGTGCCAGCAGCGCTAGAGACACAGATACGCAGTATTTT
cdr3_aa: CASSARDTDTQYF

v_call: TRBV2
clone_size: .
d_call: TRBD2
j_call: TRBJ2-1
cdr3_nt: TGTGCCAGCAAACAGAGACTAGCGGGAGGGCACGGCCCCTACAATGAGCAGTTCTTC
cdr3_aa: CASKQRLAGGHGPYNEQFF

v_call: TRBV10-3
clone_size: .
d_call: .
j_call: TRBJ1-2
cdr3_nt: TGTGCCATCAGCCCCGACAGATATGGCTACACCTTC
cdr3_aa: CAISPDRYGYTF

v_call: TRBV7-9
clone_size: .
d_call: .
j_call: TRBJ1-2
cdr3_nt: TGTGCCAGCAGCTTAGCTCGACAGAATAACTATGGCTACACCTTC
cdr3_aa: CASSLARQNNYGYTF

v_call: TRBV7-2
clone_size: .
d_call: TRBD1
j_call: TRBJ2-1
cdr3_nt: TGTGCCAGCAGCCCCCCCGGGACAGGGAATGAGCAGTTCTTC
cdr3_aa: CASSPPGTGNEQFF

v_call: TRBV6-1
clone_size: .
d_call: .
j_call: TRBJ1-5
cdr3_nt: TGTGCCAGCAGTGAAGCTCCCAGGACTCTTAATCAGCCCCAGCATTTT
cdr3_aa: CASSEAPRTLNQPQHF

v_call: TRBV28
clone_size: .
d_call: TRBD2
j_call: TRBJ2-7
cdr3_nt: TGTGCCAGCAGTTTACCTAGCGGGTACTCCTACGAGCAGTACTTC
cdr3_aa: CASSLPSGYSYEQYF

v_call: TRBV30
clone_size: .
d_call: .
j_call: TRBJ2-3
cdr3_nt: TGTGCCTGGAGTGTTACCGGGGGTTACACAGATACGCAGTATTTT
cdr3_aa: CAWSVTGGYTDTQYF

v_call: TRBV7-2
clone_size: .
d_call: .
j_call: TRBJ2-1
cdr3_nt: TGTGCCAGCAGCTTAAGGCTTGCGCGGGAAGGCTACAATGAGCAGTTCTTC
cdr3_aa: CASSLRLAREGYNEQFF

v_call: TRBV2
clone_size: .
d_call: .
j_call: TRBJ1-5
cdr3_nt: TGTGCCAGCAGCGAAGGGGGGGGGACAAGCAATCAGCCCCAGCATTTT
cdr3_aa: CASSEGGGTSNQPQHF

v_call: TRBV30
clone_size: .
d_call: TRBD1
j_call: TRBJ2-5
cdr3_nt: TGTGCCTGGAGTCCAGGGGGCATTGAGACCCAGTACTTC
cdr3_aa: CAWSPGGIETQYF

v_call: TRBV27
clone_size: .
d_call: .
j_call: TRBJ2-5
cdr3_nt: TGTGCCAGCAGTCAACCGGGTGAGACCCAGTACTTC
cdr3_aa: CASSQPGETQYF